Listed below are T cell receptor beta chains from one sample, sequenced in a study of regulatory T cells in long-lasting Graves disease. TCRdb independently ran MiXCR on the multiplex PCR reads; one entry per CDR3 protein. The data contain roughly 450,000 distinct CDR3 sequences, around 21% of them singletons. This sample comprised peripheral blood mononuclear cells (PBMCs), obtained when the disease was refractory, from a patient treated with antithyroid drugs. These receptors all stem from a female donor with Graves disease. CDR3s include the opening cysteine and the closing phenylalanine or tryptophan. The order of the fields is CDR3 protein, CDR3 DNA, J gene, V gene, D gene, clone size. The D gene is left open where the match is weak. Clone size is not always given. Where it is, it says once, few, many or a class for expanded clones.

cdr3_aa: CASSQESNTGELFF; cdr3_nt: TGTGCCAGCAGCCAAGAGTCTAACACCGGGGAGCTGTTTTTT; j_call: TRBJ2-2; v_call: TRBV14; d_call: -; clone_size: -
cdr3_aa: CASSFKLQSTDTQYF; cdr3_nt: TGTGCCAGCAGTTTTAAATTGCAGAGCACAGATACGCAGTATTTT; j_call: TRBJ2-3; v_call: TRBV6-5; d_call: -; clone_size: -
cdr3_aa: CAWKMGRGRETQYF; cdr3_nt: TGTGCCTGGAAGATGGGGCGTGGGCGAGAGACCCAGTACTTC; j_call: TRBJ2-5; v_call: TRBV30; d_call: -; clone_size: many
cdr3_aa: CASKTQAGNTGYTF; cdr3_nt: TGTGCCAGCAAAACACAGGCTGGAAATACTGGCTACACCTTC; j_call: TRBJ1-2; v_call: TRBV6-2/TRBV6-3; d_call: -; clone_size: many
cdr3_aa: CASSRAGVAGELFF; cdr3_nt: TGTGCCAGCAGTCGCGCGGGCGTCGCCGGGGAGCTGTTTTTT; j_call: TRBJ2-2; v_call: TRBV6-1; d_call: -; clone_size: many
cdr3_aa: CASSYDDRGSTEAFF; cdr3_nt: TGTGCCAGCAGTTACGACGACAGAGGGAGTACTGAAGCTTTCTTT; j_call: TRBJ1-1; v_call: TRBV6-5; d_call: -; clone_size: few
cdr3_aa: CASCWTSGTPEQFF; cdr3_nt: TGTGCCAGCTGCTGGACTAGCGGGACCCCTGAGCAGTTCTTC; j_call: TRBJ2-1; v_call: TRBV28; d_call: TRBD2; clone_size: few
cdr3_aa: CASSISRVSNQPQHF; cdr3_nt: TGTGCCAGTAGTATTTCCAGGGTGTCCAATCAGCCCCAGCATTTT; j_call: TRBJ1-5; v_call: TRBV19; d_call: -; clone_size: -
cdr3_aa: CSAPRLAGGLETQYF; cdr3_nt: TGCAGTGCCCCTAGACTAGCGGGGGGTCTGGAGACCCAGTACTTC; j_call: TRBJ2-5; v_call: TRBV20-1; d_call: TRBD2; clone_size: few
cdr3_aa: CASSSLRLEPLSYEQYF; cdr3_nt: TGTGCCAGCAGCAGTCTCCGGCTAGAACCTCTATCCTACGAGCAGTACTTC; j_call: TRBJ2-7; v_call: TRBV12-3/TRBV12-4; d_call: -; clone_size: many
cdr3_aa: CASRSGSGGGYTF; cdr3_nt: TGTGCCAGCAGATCCGGATCGGGGGGGGGCTACACCTTC; j_call: TRBJ1-2; v_call: TRBV28; d_call: -; clone_size: many
cdr3_aa: CASSSTGATNEKLFF; cdr3_nt: TGTGCCAGCAGCTCGACAGGGGCAACTAATGAAAAACTGTTTTTT; j_call: TRBJ1-4; v_call: TRBV28; d_call: TRBD1; clone_size: many
cdr3_aa: CSASQGSNYGYTF; cdr3_nt: TGCAGTGCTTCGCAGGGTAGTAACTATGGCTACACCTTC; j_call: TRBJ1-2; v_call: TRBV20-1; d_call: -; clone_size: many
cdr3_aa: CASSALGGAYNEQFF; cdr3_nt: TGTGCCAGCAGCGCTTTAGGAGGGGCCTACAATGAGCAGTTCTTC; j_call: TRBJ2-1; v_call: TRBV7-8; d_call: -; clone_size: -
cdr3_aa: CASSHIEQTQYF; cdr3_nt: TGTGCCAGCAGTCATATAGAGCAGACCCAGTACTTC; j_call: TRBJ2-5; v_call: TRBV7-2; d_call: -; clone_size: few
cdr3_aa: CAWRSVGQGSIWGYTF; cdr3_nt: TGTGCCTGGAGGAGCGTCGGGCAGGGGTCCATCTGGGGCTACACCTTC; j_call: TRBJ1-2; v_call: TRBV30; d_call: -; clone_size: few
cdr3_aa: CASSLTSGGGGYTF; cdr3_nt: TGTGCCAGCAGCTTAACGTCAGGGGGCGGTGGCTACACCTTC; j_call: TRBJ1-2; v_call: TRBV7-3; d_call: TRBD1; clone_size: many
cdr3_aa: CSATGGATNTGELFF; cdr3_nt: TGCAGTGCCACCGGAGGGGCCACGAACACCGGGGAGCTGTTTTTT; j_call: TRBJ2-2; v_call: TRBV20-1; d_call: -; clone_size: few
cdr3_aa: CASSDPTGPYGYTF; cdr3_nt: TGTGCCAGCAGTGACCCGACGGGTCCCTATGGCTACACCTTC; j_call: TRBJ1-2; v_call: TRBV12-3/TRBV12-4; d_call: -; clone_size: few
cdr3_aa: CASPTVGQGSPYEQYF; cdr3_nt: TGTGCCAGCCCAACTGTGGGACAGGGGAGCCCCTACGAGCAGTACTTC; j_call: TRBJ2-7; v_call: TRBV6-1; d_call: TRBD1; clone_size: -
cdr3_aa: CASSEDPLTRYGYTF; cdr3_nt: TGTGCCAGCAGTGAAGATCCTCTCACACGCTATGGCTACACCTTC; j_call: TRBJ1-2; v_call: TRBV6-1; d_call: -; clone_size: many
cdr3_aa: CASREQGESTEAFF; cdr3_nt: TGTGCCAGCAGGGAACAGGGGGAAAGCACTGAAGCTTTCTTT; j_call: TRBJ1-1; v_call: TRBV6-1; d_call: TRBD1; clone_size: many
cdr3_aa: CASSLGARQGAMNTEAFF; cdr3_nt: TGTGCCAGCAGTTTAGGTGCGAGACAGGGGGCGATGAACACTGAAGCTTTCTTT; j_call: TRBJ1-1; v_call: TRBV28; d_call: TRBD1; clone_size: many
cdr3_aa: CSARRLDHTGELFF; cdr3_nt: TGCAGTGCTAGAAGGCTAGATCACACCGGGGAGCTGTTTTTT; j_call: TRBJ2-2; v_call: TRBV20-1; d_call: -; clone_size: -
cdr3_aa: CSARGQQETQYF; cdr3_nt: TGCAGTGCGAGAGGACAGCAAGAGACCCAGTACTTC; j_call: TRBJ2-5; v_call: TRBV20-1; d_call: -; clone_size: many
cdr3_aa: CASSRRGGGTYEQYF; cdr3_nt: TGTGCCAGCAGTCGGCGGGGAGGGGGCACCTACGAGCAGTACTTC; j_call: TRBJ2-7; v_call: TRBV7-3; d_call: -; clone_size: few
cdr3_aa: CASSFEPGTSGGYNEQFF; cdr3_nt: TGTGCCAGCAGTTTCGAACCCGGGACTAGCGGGGGGTACAATGAGCAGTTCTTC; j_call: TRBJ2-1; v_call: TRBV12-3/TRBV12-4; d_call: TRBD2; clone_size: -
cdr3_aa: CASSPDRYNEQFF; cdr3_nt: TGTGCCAGCAGCCCCGACAGATACAATGAGCAGTTCTTC; j_call: TRBJ2-1; v_call: TRBV6-1; d_call: -; clone_size: -
cdr3_aa: CASSDSLGAVGTGELFF; cdr3_nt: TGTGCCAGCAGTGACTCCCTTGGGGCCGTTGGCACCGGGGAGCTGTTTTTT; j_call: TRBJ2-2; v_call: TRBV2; d_call: -; clone_size: many
cdr3_aa: CASSENLNTEAFF; cdr3_nt: TGTGCCAGCAGCGAGAATCTGAACACTGAAGCTTTCTTT; j_call: TRBJ1-1; v_call: TRBV6-1; d_call: -; clone_size: many
cdr3_aa: CASSYSTGKNTEAFF; cdr3_nt: TGTGCCAGCAGTTACTCGACAGGGAAGAACACTGAAGCTTTCTTT; j_call: TRBJ1-1; v_call: TRBV6-6; d_call: TRBD1; clone_size: many
cdr3_aa: CSVRDRGRQETQYF; cdr3_nt: TGCAGCGTGAGAGACAGGGGGAGGCAAGAGACCCAGTACTTC; j_call: TRBJ2-5; v_call: TRBV29-1; d_call: TRBD1; clone_size: many
cdr3_aa: CASSWGLAGADTQYF; cdr3_nt: TGTGCTAGCAGCTGGGGACTAGCGGGAGCTGATACGCAGTATTTT; j_call: TRBJ2-3; v_call: TRBV7-7; d_call: TRBD2; clone_size: -
cdr3_aa: CASSMNRGGNQPQHF; cdr3_nt: TGTGCCAGCAGTATGAACAGGGGAGGCAATCAGCCCCAGCATTTT; j_call: TRBJ1-5; v_call: TRBV12-3/TRBV12-4; d_call: TRBD1; clone_size: -
cdr3_aa: CASSSPGDRYSNSPLHF; cdr3_nt: TGTGCCAGCAGCTCCCCTGGGGACAGATATTCTAATTCACCCCTCCACTTT; j_call: TRBJ1-6; v_call: TRBV5-6; d_call: TRBD1; clone_size: -
cdr3_aa: CSVAPSLYEQYF; cdr3_nt: TGCAGCGTGGCCCCTAGTCTATACGAGCAGTACTTC; j_call: TRBJ2-7; v_call: TRBV29-1; d_call: -; clone_size: -
cdr3_aa: CASSRDTYGYTF; cdr3_nt: TGTGCCAGCAGTCGGGACACCTATGGCTACACCTTC; j_call: TRBJ1-2; v_call: TRBV2; d_call: -; clone_size: many
cdr3_aa: CPSSLTGKQTQYF; cdr3_nt: TGTCCCAGCAGCCTGACAGGGAAGCAGACCCAGTACTTC; j_call: TRBJ2-5; v_call: TRBV7-3; d_call: TRBD1; clone_size: -
cdr3_aa: CASSLALGTGTKDGYTF; cdr3_nt: TGTGCCAGCAGCCTTGCTCTAGGAACCGGGACAAAAGATGGCTACACCTTC; j_call: TRBJ1-2; v_call: TRBV5-8; d_call: -; clone_size: -
cdr3_aa: CASSRDRAHYNEQFF; cdr3_nt: TGTGCCAGCAGCCGGGACAGGGCTCACTACAATGAGCAGTTCTTC; j_call: TRBJ2-1; v_call: TRBV6-1; d_call: TRBD1; clone_size: few
cdr3_aa: CASIQAYEAFF; cdr3_nt: TGTGCCAGTATCCAGGCTTATGAAGCTTTCTTT; j_call: TRBJ1-1; v_call: TRBV19; d_call: -; clone_size: -
cdr3_aa: CASSLRSTGEAFF; cdr3_nt: TGTGCCAGCAGCTTACGGAGTACCGGCGAAGCTTTCTTT; j_call: TRBJ1-1; v_call: TRBV7-3; d_call: -; clone_size: many
cdr3_aa: CASSYSRTVQETQYF; cdr3_nt: TGTGCCAGCAGTTATTCCAGGACAGTCCAAGAGACCCAGTACTTC; j_call: TRBJ2-5; v_call: TRBV6-9; d_call: -; clone_size: -
cdr3_aa: CATRGVQETQYF; cdr3_nt: TGTGCCACCAGGGGGGTTCAAGAGACCCAGTACTTC; j_call: TRBJ2-5; v_call: TRBV6-2/TRBV6-3; d_call: -; clone_size: -
cdr3_aa: CASRPGTIGADAFF; cdr3_nt: TGTGCCAGCAGACCGGGAACGATAGGGGCAGACGCTTTCTTT; j_call: TRBJ1-1; v_call: TRBV28; d_call: -; clone_size: many
cdr3_aa: CSARSSGSFEQYF; cdr3_nt: TGCAGTGCTAGATCTAGCGGGAGTTTCGAGCAGTACTTC; j_call: TRBJ2-7; v_call: TRBV20-1; d_call: TRBD2; clone_size: -
cdr3_aa: CSAREGDGYTF; cdr3_nt: TGCAGTGCTCGGGAAGGGGATGGCTACACCTTC; j_call: TRBJ1-2; v_call: TRBV20-1; d_call: -; clone_size: many
cdr3_aa: CASRGDVAMNTEAFF; cdr3_nt: TGTGCCAGTAGGGGGGACGTGGCGATGAACACTGAAGCTTTCTTT; j_call: TRBJ1-1; v_call: TRBV19; d_call: -; clone_size: many
cdr3_aa: CASKGGGRAHSPLHF; cdr3_nt: TGTGCCAGCAAAGGCGGGGGACGAGCCCATTCACCCCTCCACTTT; j_call: TRBJ1-6; v_call: TRBV6-1; d_call: -; clone_size: many